These 12 T cell receptor beta chains came from one sample sequenced in a study of beta chain features in type 1 diabetes. The whole isolated RNA underwent reverse transcription, so sequencing captured expressed TCRB transcripts. Produced via immunoSEQ multiplex PCR; TCRdb's table is partial and in-frame only. Of about 140,000 clones listed, approximately 9.8% are singletons. Input material: central memory CD4+ T cells from blood. Source of these receptors: a woman in her thirties or forties in good health.

V is TRBV5-1 and J is TRBJ2-1, with 11 nucleotides matching TRBD1. Trimming removed 2 bases from V and 8 bases from J; junction bases left unmatched: 12. This CDR3 comprises 17 residues. Germline CDR1 SGHRS, CDR2 YFSETQ. This CDR3 is CASSFNPGTGGTHEQFF. As DNA, the CDR3 is TGCGCCAGCAGCTTCAACCCCGGGACAGGGGGTACCCATGAGCAGTTCTTC.

This clone appeared a few times. The V call is TRBV11-2, the J call TRBJ2-5; 7 nucleotides agree with TRBD1. The DNA matches TRBJ2-7 better at its end, which makes the J call doubtful. CDR1 and CDR2 from the germline V gene are SGHAT and FQNNGV. The CDR3 loop spans 14 amino acids. CDR3 sequence: CASSLEQGSDEQYF. In DNA, the CDR3 is TGTGCCAGCAGCTTGGAACAGGGGAGTGACGAGCAGTACTTC.

The chain is built from TRBV6-5 and TRBJ2-7; D is perhaps TRBD2 (5 bases). CDR3 size: 13 residues. Germline lookup yields CDR1 MNHEY and CDR2 SVGAGI. V was trimmed by 5 bases and J by 2 bases, leaving 10 bases between them. The CDR3 here is CASSRTRAYEQYF. CDR3 in DNA: TGTGCCAGCAGTCGCACTAGGGCCTACGAGCAGTACTTC.

V and J are TRBV5-1 and TRBJ1-2; 9 bases match TRBD1. This CDR3 is built from 14 residues. The germline CDR1 and CDR2 sequences are SGHRS and YFSETQ. Losses at the gene ends were 8 bases for V and 6 bases for J; bases not matched to a gene: 11. The CDR3 spells CASRTGTGKHGYTF. In nucleotides, the CDR3 is TGCGCCAGTAGAACCGGGACAGGGAAACATGGCTACACCTTC.

The CDR3 reads CSVVSTEAFF. CDR3 DNA sequence: TGCAGCGTTGTCAGCACTGAAGCTTTCTTT. The chain uses TRBV29-1 and TRBJ1-1, with D hard to call. V gave up 4 bases and J gave up 4 bases, with 4 bases separating them. The CDR3 runs 10 residues. Germline lookup yields CDR1 SQVTM and CDR2 ANQGSEA.

This clone was picked up a small number of times. The rearrangement joins TRBV9 to TRBJ2-1, with 10 positions matching TRBD1. V lost 4 bases to trimming and J lost 1 base; unmatched junction nucleotides: 5. The CDR3 has 16 amino acids. Germline assignment: CDR1 SGDLS and CDR2 YYNGEE. The CDR3, as DNA: TGTGCCAGCAGCACAGGACAGGGGGGATCCTACAATGAGCAGTTCTTC. Translated, it gives CASSTGQGGSYNEQFF.

This chain uses TRBV1 with TRBJ1-6; TRBD1 reflects the table's D call only, with no check against the DNA. TRBV1 is a recognized pseudogene. The CDR3 contains 16 residues. In DNA form, the CDR3 reads TGCACCAGCAGCCACCGTGGACAGAAAAGGAATTCACCCCTCCACTTT. Translated: CTSSHRGQKRNSPLHF.

The chain combines TRBV29-1 with TRBJ2-5, with a tentative D call TRBD2 (7 bases). Germline V gene lookup returns CDR1 SQVTM and CDR2 ANQGSEA. The CDR3 runs to 13 residues. V was shortened by 4 bases and J by 5 bases, with 14 bases between the two germline ends. The DNA of the CDR3 is TGCAGCGTTGTAAGGGGGGGCGGCGAGACCCAGTACTTC. Residues: CSVVRGGGETQYF.

This clone was observed a few times. V and J are TRBV29-1 and TRBJ2-5, with TRBD1 matching 8 bases. Near its end, the DNA agrees better with TRBJ2-7, so the J call may be wrong. The CDR3 is made up of 14 amino acids. CDR1 is SQVTM, CDR2 ANQGSEA, per germline. The CDR3 sequence is CSVADRGLDNEQYF. The CDR3 bases are TGCAGCGTTGCTGACAGGGGCCTGGACAACGAGCAGTACTTC.

This chain uses TRBV7-8 with TRBJ1-2, with 7 bases fitting TRBD1. Germline V gene data show CDR1 as SGHVS and CDR2 as FQNEAQ. This CDR3 spans 13 amino acids. Losses at the gene ends were 4 bases for V and 4 bases for J; bases not matched to a gene: 3. This CDR3 is CASSSRGSYGYTF. DNA of the CDR3: TGTGCCAGCAGCTCCAGGGGGAGCTATGGCTACACCTTC.

The chain uses TRBV5-1 and TRBJ1-4; D gene ambiguous. Deletions cut 4 bases from V and 8 bases from J, with 15 bases between. Per the germline V gene, CDR1 is SGHRS and CDR2 is YFSETQ. The CDR3 consists of 14 residues. The chain's CDR3 is CASSPPSQSEKLFF. The CDR3 DNA reads TGCGCCAGCAGCCCCCCGTCTCAAAGCGAAAAACTGTTTTTT.

This clone showed up just a few times. The V and J genes are TRBV5-1 and TRBJ2-3; D is possibly TRBD2 (6 bases). This CDR3 contains 14 residues. With 2 bases removed from V and 6 bases from J, the gap between germline ends came to 13 bases. Germline V gene data show CDR1 as SGHRS and CDR2 as YFSETQ. The CDR3 DNA sequence: TGCGCCAGCAGCTTCGGCGGGGCATCGGATACGCAGTATTTT. Its translation: CASSFGGASDTQYF.